Below are 7 T cell receptor beta chains sequenced from a single sample in a study of CD8 T cells in ankylosing spondylitis. Their antigen targets remain unknown. TCRdb called the 5' RACE reads again in MiXCR, with one record for every CDR3 protein. Of approximately 500,000 distinct CDR3 sequences listed, more than 9.5% are singletons. Study-wide findings and caveats: Ankylosing spondylitis blood appeared to be characterized by a TCR beta motif of under ten highly homologous variants.

Sequenced material: blood, either unsorted or a sorted T cell fraction (not recorded which). The receptors come from a male donor with ankylosing spondylitis.

The chain joins TRBV3-1 to TRBJ2-7; D is uncertain. The CDR3 has 14 amino acids. CDR1 and CDR2 (germline): LGHDT, YNNKEL (reference sequence). V was pared by 3 bases and J by 9 bases, with 18 bases between. The CDR3 region is CASSQYLTSPGQYV. The CDR3 DNA follows: TGTGCCAGCAGCCAGTACCTAACCTCGCCAGGGCAGTACGTC.

This clonotype appeared a few times. This chain connects TRBV5-4 to TRBJ2-5, with D possibly matching TRBD2 (5 bases). The CDR3 has 15 amino acids. Trimming removed 4 bases at V and 5 bases at J, with 18 bases between. Germline lookup yields CDR1 SGHNT and CDR2 YYREEE (reference sequence). The CDR3 loop reads CASSPGLSPLETQYF. The CDR3 nucleotides are TGTGCCAGCAGCCCCGGACTCTCGCCCTTGGAGACCCAGTACTTC.

CDR3 nucleotide sequence: TGCAGTGCGCACAGGGGGCCGCGGAATGAAAAACTGTTTTTT. Encoded protein: CSAHRGPRNEKLFF. This rearrangement joins TRBV20-1 to TRBJ1-4; 9 bases fit TRBD1. The CDR3 is 14 amino acids. Germline V CDR1 and CDR2: DFQATT, SNEGSKA (reference sequence). Losses at the gene ends were 6 bases for V and 5 bases for J; bases not matched to a gene: 7.

There are many counts of this clonotype. The chain carries TRBV7-6 and TRBJ2-1; the match to TRBD1 covers 11 bases. V was pared by 5 bases and J by 5 bases, with 17 bases of the junction left unmatched. This CDR3 contains 19 residues. Germline V gene sequence: CDR1 SGHVS, CDR2 FNYEAQ. DNA for the CDR3: TGTGCCAGCAGCCTAGAGGGACAGGGGGTTTTGACGATAAACAATGAGCAGTTCTTC. Translation gives CASSLEGQGVLTINNEQFF.

This clonotype came up many times. V is TRBV4-2 and J is TRBJ2-2, with 9 bases matching TRBD2. CDR3 length: 16 amino acids. Germline assignment: CDR1 LGHNA and CDR2 YNFKEQ. Trimming at V came to 1 base and at J to 2 bases, leaving 2 bases not matched to a gene. The CDR3 nucleotides are TGTGCCAGCAGCCAAGCGACTAGCGGCAACACCGGGGAGCTGTTTTTT. It encodes CASSQATSGNTGELFF.

A word on this clonotype: A read error may produce the germline difference seen at one junction end. The chain combines TRBV12-3 or TRBV12-4 with TRBJ1-5; D is unclear. The CDR3 is 17 residues long. Here the CDR3 DNA reads TGTACCAGCAGTTTAGCCCCCCCCCGCTACATAGGTCAGCCCCAGCATTTT. Encoded protein: CTSSLAPPRYIGQPQHF.

V gene TRBV5-1 combines with J gene TRBJ2-2, with D uncertain. CDR1 and CDR2 (germline): SGHRS, YFSETQ. The CDR3 totals 13 residues. The V gene lost 3 bases and the J gene lost 6 bases, with 9 bases spanning the gap. The CDR3 DNA sequence: TGCGCCAGCAGCTCGGATCCATCCGGGGAGCTGTTTTTT. Translation: CASSSDPSGELFF.